This T cell receptor (beta chain) was sequenced during a study of blood T cell repertoires in COVID-19. Original data processing: Estimated nucleated cell counts came from reference gene primer amplification. Sequenced by immunoSEQ multiplex PCR; TCRdb stores in-frame clones only, minus some. V and J calls and clone size come straight from that table; D and trimming were deduced from the DNA. Of 120,000 or so clones detected, roughly 72% appear once; the ten largest clones hold around 5.2%. CDR3 size: 14 residues. Germline CDR1 MNHNY, CDR2 SVGAGI (reference sequence). The V and J genes are TRBV6-6 and TRBJ2-1; 7 nucleotides line up with TRBD2. Sequencing was carried out using peripheral blood. The sequence derives from a man in his sixties with acute or convalescent COVID-19. CDR3 DNA: TGTGCGACGGGAGGACTTCCACCCAACAATGAGCAGTTCTTC. Its protein product is CATGGLPPNNEQFF.